This TCR beta chain was identified during a study of T cells after yellow fever vaccination. This clonotype was counted between two and nine times. Its target is not known. Each CDR3 protein gets one entry after TCRdb re-called the 5' RACE reads with MiXCR. The profile shows more than 350,000 distinct CDR3 sequences, around 10% of them singletons. Study-wide results and limits: Abundant clonotypes from the bulk population could get into FACS-sorted repertoires as contaminants.

Germline V lookup: CDR1 SGHRS, CDR2 YFSETQ. CDR3 length: 15 amino acids. V gave up 1 base and J gave up 0 bases, with 8 bases separating them. The V call is TRBV5-1, the J call TRBJ1-5; no clear D gene. Sequenced material: PBMCs, taken on the day of the first yellow fever vaccination. The TCR sequence derives from a young man who received the YFV17D yellow fever vaccine. The CDR3 reads CASSLSGDSNQPQHF. The CDR3 nucleotides read TGCGCCAGCAGCTTGTCCGGGGATAGCAATCAGCCCCAGCATTTT.